These 28 T cell receptor beta chains were sequenced from one sample in a study of tissue T cells after allogeneic stem cell transplantation. Produced via immunoSEQ multiplex PCR; TCRdb's table is partial and in-frame only. In the table there are over 450 clones, 66% of which are singletons. The sequenced sample was gut tissue. The source is a female BALB/c mouse in good health. The strain's MHC type: H2-d.

Note on this clone: Any gene name here is a mouse gene name. CDR3 in amino acids: CASSLGGSGNTLYF. The DNA read from the CDR3 is TGTGCCAGCAGCCTTGGGGGTTCTGGAAATACGCTCTAT. This rearrangement joins TRBV5 to TRBJ1-3; D is perhaps TRBD1 (5 bases). The read stops 1 residue short of the end of the CDR3; the missing end is completed from the germline J gene. Between the trimmed V and J ends, which lost 4 bases and 0 bases, there was a span of 7 bases. Germline CDR1 and CDR2: LGHNA and YNLKQL (reference sequence). The length of the CDR3 is 14 residues.

As for this clone: The germline and genes are mouse ones. The covered CDR3 bases are TGTGCCTGGAGTCGACTGGGGGGTCCCCAAGACACCCAGTAC. Encoded protein: CAWSRLGGPQDTQY. The complete CDR3 sequence is CAWSRLGGPQDTQYF. The chain uses TRBV31 and TRBJ2-5; 10 nucleotides line up with TRBD2. The read is 1 residue too short to cover the CDR3 end, so that end is filled in from the germline J gene. Unmatched junction bases numbered 3, after V lost 1 base and J lost 2 bases. The length of the CDR3 is 15 residues. Germline CDR1 GKSSPN, CDR2 SITVG.

As for this clone: Mouse gene names and germline throughout. The observed sequence ends 1 residue before the CDR3 terminus, with the missing tail filled in from the germline J gene. This chain connects TRBV13-1 to TRBJ2-4; TRBD2 matches at 9 bases. The CDR3 loop spans 13 amino acids. V trimming: 5 bases; J trimming: 6 bases; junction bases outside the gene matches: 4. Germline loops: CDR1 NSHNY, CDR2 SYGAGN. Partial CDR3 DNA: TGTGCCAGCAGCCATGACTGGGGGAACACCTTGTAC. This codes for CASSHDWGNTLY. The full CDR3 protein is CASSHDWGNTLYF.

In its sample, this clone is hyperexpanded. Here the gene names and germline are mouse. The read terminates 1 residue ahead of where the CDR3 ends, so the germline J gene completes it. The chain recombines TRBV29 with TRBJ1-3, with TRBD1 identical over 7 bases. V trimming: 6 bases; J trimming: 0 bases; junction bases outside the gene matches: 5. Germline V gene data show CDR1 as MSHET and CDR2 as SYDVDS. There are 15 residues in the CDR3. CDR3 DNA, as far as it was read: TGTGCTAGCAGAGGGACAGTCTTTTCTGGAAATACGCTCTAT. Protein product: CASRGTVFSGNTLY. Given in full, the CDR3 is CASRGTVFSGNTLYF.

This clone turned up a few times. The genes are named according to mouse. The read finishes 1 residue shy of the CDR3 end, and the germline J gene is used to complete it. J is TRBJ2-7 and V is TRBV24, with 10 nucleotides matching TRBD1. V shed 5 bases, J shed 7 bases, and the junction held 8 bases outside the gene matches. This CDR3 is 14 amino acids long. Germline-derived CDR1 and CDR2 are KGHTA and FRNEEI. The CDR3 bases that were read are TGTGCCAGCAGTTATCGGACAGGGGGACGGGAACAGTAC. Its protein product is CASSYRTGGREQY. The complete CDR3 sequence is CASSYRTGGREQYF.

With respect to this clone: Genes and germline are mouse. The CDR3 extends 1 residue past the end of the read, so its final part is completed from the germline J gene. The V gene is TRBV13-2, the J gene TRBJ2-5; D is tentatively TRBD1 or TRBD2 (5 bases each). The germline CDR1 and CDR2 sequences are NNHNN and SYGAGS (reference sequence). V was pared by 1 base and J by 6 bases, with 12 bases between. This CDR3 region has 14 residues. CDR3 residues: CASGDRGVMDTQYF. The part of the CDR3 DNA that was read is TGTGCCAGCGGTGATAGGGGCGTGATGGACACCCAGTAC.

This clone was detected only a few times. Any gene name here is a mouse gene name. Here the CDR3 reads CASRGTGSNERLFF. The sequenced CDR3 bases are TGTGCCAGCAGGGGGACAGGGTCCAACGAAAGATTATTT. V and J are TRBV4 and TRBJ1-4, with 9 bases fitting TRBD1. Read coverage stops 1 residue before the CDR3 terminus; the germline J gene supplies the remainder. The V gene end was trimmed by 6 bases and the J gene end by 2 bases; junction bases not matched to a gene: 1. Looked up from germline, CDR1 is LGHDT and CDR2 is YNNKQL (reference sequence). CDR3 length: 14 amino acids.

As for this clone: Gene names refer to mouse genes. With the read ending 1 residue before the CDR3 end, the germline J gene is used to fill in that end. This chain connects TRBV19 to TRBJ2-7, with 7 bases identical to TRBD2. The CDR3 length is 15 residues. V was clipped by 0 bases and J by 0 bases; unmatched bases: 3. Germline V gives CDR1 FNHDT, CDR2 SITEND (reference sequence). The CDR3 sequence is CASSIELGSSYEQYF. The DNA read from the CDR3 is TGTGCCAGCAGTATAGAACTGGGGAGCTCCTATGAACAGTAC. The whole variable domain, remainder taken from reference TRBV19 and TRBJ2-7, is GGIITQTPKFLIGQEGQKLTLKCQQNFNHDTMYWYRQDSGKGLRLIYYSITENDLQKGDLSEGYDASREKKSSFSLTVTSAQKNEMAVFLCASSIELGSSYEQYFGPGTRLTVL.

On this clone: Genes and germline come from the mouse. The sequence runs out 1 residue before the end of the CDR3; the remainder is reconstructed from the germline J gene. This chain connects TRBV5 to TRBJ2-7, with D unresolved. V lost 0 bases and J lost 3, with 6 bases in between. Germline V CDR1 and CDR2: LGHNA, YNLKQL (reference sequence). This CDR3 is 13 amino acids long. The sequenced CDR3 bases are TGTGCCAGCAGCCAAGACAATGACTATGAACAGTAC. Its translation: CASSQDNDYEQY. The entire CDR3 protein reads CASSQDNDYEQYF.

As for this clone: Genes and germline are mouse. The CDR3 end falls 1 residue outside the read, so it is completed with the germline J gene. The chain joins TRBV31 to TRBJ1-2; 8 nucleotides align to TRBD1. Germline-derived CDR1 and CDR2 are GKSSPN and SITVG. CDR3 length equals 14 residues. With 0 bases clipped from V and 0 bases from J, the junction kept 0 bases outside the gene matches. The sequenced CDR3 bases are TGTGCCTGGAGTCTGGACAGGGCAAACTCCGACTACACC. It codes for CAWSLDRANSDYT. The whole CDR3 sequence is CAWSLDRANSDYTF.

Of note for this clone: These gene names are mouse names. Read sequence stops 1 residue before the CDR3 end, and the germline J gene provides the missing end. The chain combines TRBV13-1 with TRBJ2-2; TRBD1 aligns across 11 bases. CDR1 is NSHNY and CDR2 is SYGAGN in the germline V gene. Trimming removed 0 bases from V and 4 bases from J; junction bases left unmatched: 5. There are 17 residues in the CDR3. CDR3 DNA (partial): TGTGCCAGCAGTGATGAAAGGACAGGGGGCATCACCGGGCAGCTCTAC. It is translated as CASSDERTGGITGQLY. The full CDR3 reads CASSDERTGGITGQLYF.

Comment on this clone: Gene names and germline refer to mouse. The DNA ends 1 residue before the CDR3 does, and the rest of the CDR3 is filled in from the germline J gene. The rearrangement joins TRBV5 to TRBJ2-1, with D perhaps TRBD2 (5 bases). The CDR3 contains 15 residues. Trimming cost V 1 base and J 1 base, with 8 bases left between them. The germline CDR1 and CDR2 sequences are LGHNA and YNLKQL (reference sequence). CDR3 DNA (partial): TGTGCCAGCAGCCAAGTTGGGGTGAACTATGCTGAGCAGTTC. Translating it yields CASSQVGVNYAEQF. The whole CDR3 sequence reads CASSQVGVNYAEQFF.

With regard to this clone: Mouse gene names and germline throughout. The CDR3 goes on 1 residue after the read ends, and that part is filled in from the germline J gene. The chain joins TRBV4 to TRBJ2-3; 10 positions match TRBD2. Germline-derived CDR1 and CDR2 are LGHDT and YNNKQL (reference sequence). There are 14 residues in the CDR3. J lost 1 base, V lost 6 bases, and 1 base had no gene match. CDR3 DNA, as far as it was read: TGTGCCAGCAGACTGGGGGGGGGTGCAGAAACGCTGTAT. Protein sequence: CASRLGGGAETLY. The entire CDR3 protein reads CASRLGGGAETLYF.

About this clone: The gene names given are mouse names. The sequence runs out 1 residue before the end of the CDR3; the remainder is reconstructed from the germline J gene. This chain uses TRBV19 with TRBJ2-5; D is perhaps TRBD1 or TRBD2 (6 bases each). This CDR3 comprises 14 residues. Germline V gene sequence: CDR1 FNHDT, CDR2 SITEND (reference sequence). V lost 3 bases and J lost 3, with 11 bases in between. CDR3 bases read: TGTGCCAGCAGTAGGGGGGACAATCAAGACACCCAGTAC. Translation gives CASSRGDNQDTQY. Given in full, the CDR3 is CASSRGDNQDTQYF.

In the case of this clone: Genes and germline come from the mouse. The read ends 1 residue shy of where the CDR3 ends; the end is completed using the germline J gene. This chain uses TRBV13-2 with TRBJ2-5; 7 nucleotides align to TRBD2. The CDR3 has 15 amino acids. Losses at the gene ends were 0 bases for V and 4 bases for J; bases not matched to a gene: 5. Germline CDR1 and CDR2: NNHNN and SYGAGS (reference sequence). CDR3 bases read: TGTGCCAGCGGTGATGTTACCTGGGGGAAAGACACCCAGTAC. This encodes CASGDVTWGKDTQY. The whole CDR3 region reads CASGDVTWGKDTQYF.

In the case of this clone: Gene names denote mouse genes. The observed sequence ends 1 residue before the CDR3 terminus, with the missing tail filled in from the germline J gene. The chain has TRBV31 and TRBJ2-1; D gene uncertain. There are 14 residues in the CDR3. CDR1 and CDR2 from the germline V gene are GKSSPN and SITVG. The V and J ends lost 0 bases and 2 bases respectively, with 8 bases between them. CDR3 sequence: CAWSLGQYYAEQFF. The CDR3 bases that were read are TGTGCCTGGAGTCTAGGCCAGTACTATGCTGAGCAGTTC.

This clone was seen a single time. The gene names given are mouse names. The read falls 1 residue short of the CDR3 end, and the missing part is taken from the germline J gene. The genes are TRBV13-1 and TRBJ2-5, with a weak D call TRBD2 (6 bases). CDR1 NSHNY and CDR2 SYGAGN come from the germline V gene. CDR3 length: 14 residues. V gave up 3 bases and J gave up 2 bases, with 10 bases separating them. The CDR3 spells CASSVDWIQDTQYF. The sequenced CDR3 bases are TGTGCCAGCAGTGTCGACTGGATCCAAGACACCCAGTAC.

Comment on this clone: Any gene name here is a mouse gene name. The CDR3 goes on 1 residue after the read ends, and that part is filled in from the germline J gene. The chain combines TRBV19 with TRBJ1-6, with TRBD1 as a possible D gene (6 bases). TRBJ1-6 is labeled an ORF, and its function is uncertain. Germline V gene data show CDR1 as FNHDT and CDR2 as SITEND (reference sequence). This CDR3 has 15 amino acids. Trimming pared 3 bases from V and 4 bases from J, leaving 11 bases between. The part of the CDR3 DNA that was read is TGTGCCAGCAGTAATCCGGGACAATATAATTCGCCCCTCTAC. As protein: CASSNPGQYNSPLY. The complete CDR3 protein is CASSNPGQYNSPLYF.

On this clone itself: Here the gene names and germline are mouse. Read coverage stops 1 residue before the CDR3 terminus; the germline J gene supplies the remainder. The chain couples TRBV13-3 to TRBJ1-2, with TRBD1 as a possible D gene (6 bases). In germline, CDR1 is NNHDY, CDR2 SYVADS. The V gene lost 0 bases and the J gene lost 2 bases, with 14 bases spanning the gap. There are 16 residues in the CDR3. The CDR3 sequence is CASSDVRGALNSDYTF. The CDR3 bases that were read are TGTGCCAGCAGTGATGTACGGGGGGCGCTGAACTCCGACTACACC.

A remark on this clone: Each gene name is a mouse one. The read ends 1 residue before the CDR3 terminus; that terminus is restored from the germline J gene. The chain has TRBV15 and TRBJ2-7, with 11 bases aligning to TRBD1. CDR3 size: 12 residues. J was trimmed by 7 bases and V by 5 bases; bases with no gene match: 1. From germline, CDR1 is SGHND and CDR2 FRSKSL. CDR3 residues: CASSRTGGEQYF. The sequenced CDR3 bases are TGTGCCAGCAGTCGGACAGGGGGCGAACAGTAC.

Of note for this clone: Each gene name is a mouse one. This CDR3 is CASSPGTGDQAPLF. CDR3 DNA (partial): TGTGCCAGCAGTCCCGGGACAGGGGACCAGGCTCCGCTT. V is TRBV13-1 and J is TRBJ1-5; TRBD1 aligns across 10 bases. The read ends 1 residue shy of where the CDR3 ends; the end is completed using the germline J gene. Germline loops: CDR1 NSHNY, CDR2 SYGAGN. J lost 5 bases, V lost 4 bases, and 3 bases had no gene match. The CDR3 runs 14 residues.

In regard to this clone: Germline and genes here are mouse. Read data end 1 residue before the CDR3 end; the end is taken from the germline J gene. This chain links TRBV13-2 with TRBJ2-1; weak D call: TRBD2 (6 bases). Germline V gives CDR1 NNHNN, CDR2 SYGAGS (reference sequence). The V and J ends lost 0 bases and 7 bases respectively, with 17 bases between them. The CDR3 runs to 16 residues. The sequenced part of the CDR3 DNA is TGTGCCAGCGGTGATGACTGGGCCCCCGGGAGGGCTGAGCAGTTC. It translates to CASGDDWAPGRAEQF. In full, the CDR3 reads CASGDDWAPGRAEQFF.

This clone has just one count. Gene names are the mouse ones. The CDR3 loop is CGAREGGPNERLFF. Incomplete CDR3 DNA: TGTGGTGCTAGGGAAGGGGGGCCCAACGAAAGATTATTT. The V call is TRBV20, the J call TRBJ1-4; D is possibly TRBD1 (6 bases). Sequencing ends 1 residue short of the CDR3 end; the germline J gene provides the rest. V lost 0 bases to trimming and J lost 3 bases, with 8 bases between them. This CDR3 spans 14 amino acids. CDR1 is GFQATS, CDR2 STVNSAI, per germline. Combining the CDR3 with reference TRBV20 and TRBJ1-4 gives the whole variable domain GALVYQYPRRTICKSGTSMRMECQAVGFQATSVAWYRQSPQKTFELIALSTVNSAIKYEQNFTQEKFPISHPNLSFSSMTVLNAYLEDRGLYLCGAREGGPNERLFFGHGTKLSVL.

This clone occurred a few times. These gene names are mouse names. The read halts 1 residue ahead of the CDR3 end, with the missing end drawn from the germline J gene. This rearrangement joins TRBV1 to TRBJ2-7, with TRBD2 identical over 13 bases. The CDR3 runs 14 residues. V was clipped by 3 bases and J by 5 bases; unmatched bases: 1. Germline assignment: CDR1 NSQYPW and CDR2 LRSPGD (reference sequence). The DNA read from the CDR3 is TGCACCTGCAGTGCGGACTGGGGGGGCGATGAACAGTAC. Residues: CTCSADWGGDEQY. The entire CDR3 sequence reads CTCSADWGGDEQYF.

Turning to this clone: Gene names follow the mouse nomenclature. The CDR3 extends 1 residue past the end of the read, so its final part is completed from the germline J gene. The chain has TRBV13-2 and TRBJ2-5; the match to TRBD2 covers 8 bases. In germline, CDR1 is NNHNN, CDR2 SYGAGS (reference sequence). Germline trimming cut 1 base from V and 5 bases from J; bases unmatched to any gene: 6. The CDR3 runs to 15 residues. The CDR3 here is CASGDPRGGADTQYF. The covered CDR3 bases are TGTGCCAGCGGTGATCCAAGGGGGGGCGCAGACACCCAGTAC.

Comment on this clone: Mouse germline and gene names are used. The read comes to an end 1 residue before the CDR3 does, leaving the germline J gene to fill in the end. The chain couples TRBV3 to TRBJ2-3; D is unclear. The CDR3 contains 14 residues. Germline V CDR1 and CDR2: SNHLY, FYNGKV (reference sequence). The V end was cut by 1 base, the J end by 0 bases, with 5 bases between. CDR3 DNA (partial): TGTGCCAGCAGCTTAGGGGGTAGTGCAGAAACGCTGTAT. It is translated as CASSLGGSAETLY. The entire CDR3 sequence reads CASSLGGSAETLYF.

Worth noting for this clone: The genes and germline here are from mouse. The CDR3 end lies 1 residue beyond the end of the read and is filled in from the germline J gene. The V and J genes are TRBV2 and TRBJ2-7; 10 bases line up with TRBD1. Germline V CDR1 and CDR2: LGHNA, YSYQKL. CDR3 length: 15 amino acids. V trimming: 4 bases; J trimming: 0 bases; junction bases outside the gene matches: 3. The CDR3 DNA, read in part, is TGTGCCAGCAGCCTCCGGGACAGGGGCTCCTATGAACAGTAC. Translating it yields CASSLRDRGSYEQY. The complete CDR3 sequence is CASSLRDRGSYEQYF.

This clone was observed a few times. Germline and genes here are mouse. The read ends 1 residue early relative to the CDR3; the germline J gene fills the gap. J is TRBJ2-2 and V is TRBV19; either TRBD1 or TRBD2 may supply D (5 bases each). This CDR3 spans 14 amino acids. CDR1 is FNHDT, CDR2 SITEND, per germline (reference sequence). The germline V and J ends were trimmed by 2 bases and 0 bases, with 5 bases remaining between them. The CDR3 sequence is CASSMGANTGQLYF. The CDR3 bases that were read are TGTGCCAGCAGTATGGGGGCAAACACCGGGCAGCTCTAC.